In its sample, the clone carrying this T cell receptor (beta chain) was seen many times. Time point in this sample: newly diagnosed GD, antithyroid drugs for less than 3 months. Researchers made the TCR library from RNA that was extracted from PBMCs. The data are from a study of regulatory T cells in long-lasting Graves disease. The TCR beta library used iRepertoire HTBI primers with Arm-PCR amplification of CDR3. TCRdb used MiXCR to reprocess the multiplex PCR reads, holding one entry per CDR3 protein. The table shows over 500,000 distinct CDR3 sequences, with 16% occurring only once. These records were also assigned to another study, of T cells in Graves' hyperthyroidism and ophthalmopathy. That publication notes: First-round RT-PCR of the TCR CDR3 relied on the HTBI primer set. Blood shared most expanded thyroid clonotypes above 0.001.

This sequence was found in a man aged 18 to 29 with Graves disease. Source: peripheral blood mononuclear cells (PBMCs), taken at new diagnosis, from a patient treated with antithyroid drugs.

Here the CDR3 DNA reads TGTGCCAGCAGCTTTAGCGGGGTGGCCTACGAGCAGTACTTC. Encoded protein: CASSFSGVAYEQYF. This rearrangement joins TRBV7-2 to TRBJ2-7, with 8 bases matching TRBD2. The CDR3 is 14 residues long. Germline V gene lookup returns CDR1 SGHTA and CDR2 FQGNSA. V lost 3 bases to trimming and J lost 2 bases; unmatched junction nucleotides: 3.